The 21 T cell receptor beta chains below all came from one sample that was sequenced in a study of T cells in Graves' hyperthyroidism and ophthalmopathy. Using RNA transcripts as the source, TCR beta CDR3 regions were amplified. TCR CDR3 underwent first-round RT-PCR with the HTBI primer set. TCRdb used MiXCR to reprocess the multiplex PCR reads, holding one entry per CDR3 protein. The sample has 200,000 or so distinct CDR3 sequences, 17% seen once. Sequencing was carried out using blood. The receptors shown here come from a woman between 45 and 60 years old with Graves' hyperthyroidism.

The chain has TRBV7-2 and TRBJ2-2; tentatively, D is TRBD1 or TRBD2 (5 bases each). This CDR3 is built from 14 residues. CDR1 and CDR2 (germline): SGHTA, FQGNSA. V dropped 3 bases and J dropped 6 bases, with 11 bases sitting between them. The CDR3 DNA follows: TGTGCCAGCAGCTTGGTTGTGGGGGCCGGGGAGCTGTTTTTT. This encodes CASSLVVGAGELFF.

This clonotype was picked up many times. The chain links TRBV10-3 to TRBJ2-1; 9 nucleotides agree with TRBD1. Germline V gene lookup returns CDR1 ENHRY and CDR2 SYGVKD. Germline trimming cut 6 bases from V and 3 bases from J; bases unmatched to any gene: 3. The CDR3 extends over 14 amino acids. Written as DNA, the CDR3 is TGTGCCATCAGGCCGGGACAGGGCTACAATGAGCAGTTCTTC. Translation: CAIRPGQGYNEQFF.

The chain employs TRBV30 and TRBJ2-5; D is perhaps TRBD1 (5 bases). The germline V gene has CDR1 GTSNPN and CDR2 SVGIG (reference sequence). This CDR3 region has 13 residues. The ends were cut back, 2 bases at V and 5 bases at J, with 12 bases in the middle. This CDR3 is CAWSPSGIETQYF. CDR3 in DNA: TGTGCCTGGAGTCCATCAGGGATCGAGACCCAGTACTTC. Filled out from reference TRBV30 and TRBJ2-5, the complete variable domain reads SQTIHQWPATLVQPVGSPLSLECTVEGTSNPNLYWYRQAAGRGLQLLFYSVGIGQISSEVPQNLSASRPQDRQFILSSKKLLLSDSGFYLCAWSPSGIETQYFGPGTRLLVL.

This clonotype has ten or more counts. The rearrangement links TRBV5-1 to TRBJ1-1; D not certain. The CDR3 consists of 14 residues. Trimming shortened V by 0 bases and J by 1 base, and 7 bases separated the two germline ends. Germline V lookup: CDR1 SGHRS, CDR2 YFSETQ. The CDR3 reads CASSLEQWNTEAFF. CDR3 coding DNA: TGCGCCAGCAGCTTGGAACAATGGAACACTGAAGCTTTCTTT.

The rearrangement uses TRBV10-3 and TRBJ1-1, with D unresolved. Germline V lookup: CDR1 ENHRY, CDR2 SYGVKD. This CDR3 spans 11 amino acids. V was clipped by 6 bases and J by 4 bases, with 6 bases between them. CDR3 in DNA: TGTGCCATCAGGGGGATCACTGAAGCTTTCTTT. Translated: CAIRGITEAFF.

This clonotype was observed a handful of times. This chain connects TRBV29-1 to TRBJ1-1, with TRBD1 matching 7 bases. This CDR3 contains 14 residues. Germline CDR1 reads SQVTM; CDR2 reads ANQGSEA. V trimming: 0 bases; J trimming: 6 bases; junction bases outside the gene matches: 7. The CDR3 DNA follows: TGCAGCGTTGAAGAGAGGGGGCGGTCCCCTGAAGCTTTCTTT. It yields the protein CSVEERGRSPEAFF.

This clonotype was counted many times. The chain recombines TRBV7-9 with TRBJ2-1; TRBD2 might be the D (6 bases). This CDR3 has 14 residues. Germline V lookup: CDR1 SEHNR, CDR2 FQNEAQ (reference sequence). The V end lost 1 base, the J end lost 8 bases, and 12 bases lay between the germline ends. This CDR3 reads CASSLVVGGDEQFF. In DNA, the CDR3 is TGTGCCAGCAGCTTAGTCGTTGGAGGGGATGAGCAGTTCTTC.

In its sample, this clonotype was seen a few times. The chain employs TRBV20-1 and TRBJ2-2, with D possibly TRBD2 on 6 matching bases. The CDR3 consists of 15 residues. Germline-derived CDR1 and CDR2 are DFQATT and SNEGSKA (reference sequence). Trimming pared 5 bases from V and 4 bases from J, leaving 17 bases between. CDR3 in DNA: TGCAGTGCTCCACAGGTCGGGAGACCCACCGGGGAGCTGTTTTTT. This translates into CSAPQVGRPTGELFF.

This clonotype was seen many times. The gene calls are TRBV12-3 or TRBV12-4 and TRBJ2-7, with D tentatively TRBD2 (5 bases). The CDR3 covers 15 residues. Trimming pared 1 base from V and 2 bases from J, leaving 12 bases between. The CDR3 nucleotides read TGTGCCAGCAGTTTAGAAAGCGGACCTCCCTACGAGCAGTACTTC. Its translation: CASSLESGPPYEQYF.

The V gene is TRBV9, the J gene TRBJ2-5, with D possibly TRBD1 on 6 matching bases. Germline lookup yields CDR1 SGDLS and CDR2 YYNGEE. Deletions cut 2 bases from V and 3 bases from J, with 14 bases between. This CDR3 has 15 amino acids. This CDR3 is CASSVHVQGEETQYF. In DNA form, the CDR3 reads TGTGCCAGCAGCGTCCATGTACAGGGAGAAGAGACCCAGTACTTC.

This clonotype has at least ten counts. This chain connects TRBV29-1 to TRBJ2-1, with TRBD2 matching over 9 bases. The CDR3 has 15 residues. The germline V gene encodes CDR1 SQVTM and CDR2 ANQGSEA. V dropped 5 bases and J dropped 7; count of bases not matched to a gene: 12. The CDR3 bases are TGCAGCGTTCCAGCGGGAGGCGCAATGGTAAATGAGCAGTTCTTC. It specifies CSVPAGGAMVNEQFF.

This clonotype has at least ten counts. V gene TRBV27 combines with J gene TRBJ2-1; TRBD1 agrees at 11 bases. The length of the CDR3 is 16 residues. Per germline, CDR1 MNHEY and CDR2 SMNVEV (reference sequence). The ends lost 6 bases at V and 3 bases at J; junction bases unmatched: 7. The CDR3 DNA is TGTGCCAGCAGGGCAATGGACAGGGGGCTCTACAATGAGCAGTTCTTC. Translated: CASRAMDRGLYNEQFF.

This chain joins TRBV28 and TRBJ2-5; D gene ambiguous. Trimming cost V 1 base and J 0 bases, with 3 bases left between them. The CDR3 has 13 amino acids. Germline-derived CDR1 and CDR2 are MDHEN and SYDVKM. The CDR3 sequence is CASSLSHQETQYF. The DNA for the CDR3 is TGTGCCAGCAGTTTATCGCACCAAGAGACCCAGTACTTC.

V usage is TRBV19 and J usage is TRBJ2-7; 12 bases match TRBD1. CDR3 size: 14 residues. V dropped 6 bases and J dropped 5; count of bases not matched to a gene: 5. Germline CDR1 reads LNHDA; CDR2 reads SQIVND (reference sequence). The CDR3 here is CASSRDRGQNEQYF. The CDR3 coding sequence is TGTGCCAGTAGCCGGGACAGGGGGCAGAACGAGCAGTACTTC.

The CDR3 nucleotides are TGTGCCAGCAGTTTAACTACCAGGGATGGATATGGCTACACCTTC. Translating gives CASSLTTRDGYGYTF. The rearrangement joins TRBV27 to TRBJ1-2; the D gene is possibly TRBD1 (5 bases). CDR1 MNHEY and CDR2 SMNVEV come from the germline V gene (reference sequence). The CDR3 consists of 15 residues. Trimming left V 2 bases short and J 5 bases short, with 15 bases between.

This clonotype has only a few counts. The rearrangement links TRBV6-2 or TRBV6-3 to TRBJ2-1; 12 positions match TRBD2. Looked up from germline, CDR1 is MNHEY and CDR2 is SVGEGT. V lost 6 bases to trimming and J lost 7 bases; unmatched junction nucleotides: 13. The CDR3 consists of 17 residues. In DNA, the CDR3 is TGTGCCAGCAGAAGGGCGCTAGCGGGAGGGGCGGGGAATGAGCAGTTCTTC. Its protein is CASRRALAGGAGNEQFF.

The table lists this clonotype with many counts. The chain links TRBV3-1 to TRBJ1-1; D is unclear. V was trimmed by 1 base and J by 10 bases, leaving 10 bases between them. The CDR3 spans 12 residues. Per germline, CDR1 LGHDT and CDR2 YNNKEL (reference sequence). CDR3 in DNA: TGTGCCAGCAGCCAAGGTGGGGTCGGAGCTTTCTTT. Its protein is CASSQGGVGAFF. Filled out from reference TRBV3-1 and TRBJ1-1, the complete variable domain reads DTAVSQTPKYLVTQMGNDKSIKCEQNLGHDTMYWYKQDSKKFLKIMFSYNNKELIINETVPNRFSPKSPDKAHLNLHINSLELGDSAVYFCASSQGGVGAFFGQGTRLTVV.

The chain carries TRBV9 and TRBJ2-2; D is unclear. This CDR3 spans 12 amino acids. Germline CDR1 reads SGDLS; CDR2 reads YYNGEE. V lost 0 bases, J lost 6 bases, and 3 bases lay in between. For the CDR3, the DNA is TGTGCCAGCAGCGTAGGTTCCGGGGAGCTGTTTTTT. Protein: CASSVGSGELFF.

The rearrangement joins TRBV29-1 to TRBJ2-5; 7 bases are shared with TRBD2. V lost 7 bases, J lost 6 bases, and 11 bases stayed unmatched. This CDR3 spans 13 amino acids. From germline, CDR1 is SQVTM and CDR2 ANQGSEA. In DNA form, the CDR3 reads TGCAGCGCCGAGGGGAGGGGAGAAAAGACCCAGTACTTC. Translated: CSAEGRGEKTQYF.

This clonotype was counted at least ten times. The CDR3 here is CASSLSSTLNEKLFF. The CDR3 DNA follows: TGTGCCAGCAGCTTAAGTTCAACTCTTAATGAAAAACTGTTTTTT. The chain employs TRBV7-2 and TRBJ1-4; D remains unclear. The CDR3 extends over 15 amino acids. The germline V gene has CDR1 SGHTA and CDR2 FQGNSA. Trimming cost V 2 bases and J 4 bases, with 11 bases left between them.

The chain employs TRBV7-9 and TRBJ2-1; TRBD2 matches at 9 bases. The CDR3 spans 22 residues. With 2 bases clipped from V and 3 bases from J, the junction kept 23 bases outside the gene matches. Looked up from germline, CDR1 is SEHNR and CDR2 is FQNEAQ (reference sequence). CDR3 DNA: TGTGCCAGCAGCTTATTGGGGGGACCAATAGCGGGAGTCCTCTCAGGCTACAATGAGCAGTTCTTC. Its translation is CASSLLGGPIAGVLSGYNEQFF.